This is a list of T cell receptor beta chains from one sample in a study of cytomegalovirus exposure and HLA in healthy donors. The table came from immunoSEQ multiplex PCR; TCRdb's copy has only in-frame clones and leaves some out. The profile shows about 76,000 clones, less than 95% of them singletons. Sequencing input: PBMCs. These receptors were collected from a woman aged 18-29 years in good health and CMV-seropositive. Both conserved end residues are part of each CDR3. A D gene is named only where the DNA matches it firmly.

D	V	J	CDR3
TRBD1	TRBV19	TRBJ1-5	CASRPTGEQPQHF
TRBD2	TRBV7-9	TRBJ2-1	CASSAGLAGDNEQFF
-	TRBV11-3	TRBJ1-2	CASSLYGGMESYTF
TRBD2	TRBV4-3	TRBJ2-5	CASSQDLAGGQEETQYF
-	TRBV5-1	TRBJ2-5	CASSLTAQETQYF
TRBD1	TRBV4-1	TRBJ2-1	CASSHGKGDRAYNEQFF
TRBD1	TRBV6-1	TRBJ1-4	CASRRTGGFFEKLFF
TRBD2	TRBV5-1	-	CASSPGRALYEQYF
-	TRBV10-3	TRBJ1-5	CAISERQGSQPQHF
TRBD2	TRBV9	TRBJ2-5	CASSPGLAGGLAGDLTQYF
-	TRBV7-9	TRBJ1-1	CASSIPGTLNTEAFF
-	TRBV30	TRBJ1-3	CAWSQDRYTGNTIYF
TRBD1	TRBV11-2	TRBJ2-7	CASSSIGTGREQYF
-	TRBV11-3	TRBJ2-1	CASSSPLQVNEQFF
-	TRBV7-3	TRBJ2-3	CASGQTSTDTQYF
TRBD1	TRBV6-5	TRBJ1-5	CASSATGSNQPQHF
TRBD2	TRBV5-6	TRBJ2-3	CASSLRGRAYTDTQYF
-	TRBV30	TRBJ2-7	CAWGSSYEQYF
TRBD2	TRBV7-3	TRBJ2-1	CASSPLAGGNEQFF
-	TRBV5-4	TRBJ2-1	CASSLTSYEQFF
-	TRBV7-9	TRBJ2-7	CASSSGEGYEQYF
-	TRBV9	TRBJ1-1	CASSAQGYDTEAFF
TRBD2	TRBV7-8	TRBJ2-5	CASSKGAGGPETQYF
-	TRBV5-4	TRBJ2-7	CASSLRTTLTYEQYF
-	TRBV6-5	TRBJ1-5	CASRRDKNQPQHF
TRBD1	TRBV6-5	TRBJ1-6	CASSKNRGESPLHF
TRBD2	TRBV19	TRBJ2-3	CASSIRSRASGGGTTDTQYF
TRBD1	TRBV30	TRBJ1-3	CAWRDRENTIYF
-	TRBV5-6	TRBJ1-1	CASSFRRGNTEAFF
-	TRBV4-2	TRBJ2-7	CASSPTGRPYEQYF
-	TRBV19	TRBJ1-2	CASSIEGIRGYGYTF
TRBD2	TRBV7-9	TRBJ2-3	CASSLGSGGVDTQYF
-	TRBV7-6	TRBJ2-7	CASSRLDRSATYEQYF
-	TRBV5-4	TRBJ1-3	CASSSQGRTGNTIYF
-	TRBV18	TRBJ2-7	CASSPRGRDRTSAEQYF
TRBD2	TRBV6-5	TRBJ2-1	CASTGGLAGAKKFF
-	TRBV5-5	TRBJ2-3	CASSLGGMSTDTQYF
TRBD1	TRBV19	TRBJ2-2	CASTYRDRVGGELFF
-	TRBV9	TRBJ1-4	CASSVAGGNTNEKLFF
-	TRBV4-2	TRBJ2-3	CASSHGFGGGQSDTQYF
-	TRBV7-9	TRBJ1-2	CASSRLSKNYGYTF
TRBD2	TRBV10-1	TRBJ2-2	CASSDSGTTGELFF
-	TRBV27	TRBJ2-2	CASSLRQGNTGELFF
-	TRBV5-8	TRBJ2-1	CASSLAQGSYNEQFF
-	TRBV12-2	TRBJ2-7	CASRLRSIRGYEQYF
TRBD1	TRBV7-9	TRBJ2-7	CASSFGQGSYEQYF
-	TRBV19	TRBJ1-5	CASSILAGDQPQHF
-	TRBV13	TRBJ1-6	CASSLGATGNSPLHF
TRBD2	TRBV10-2	TRBJ2-2	CATKASGSAGELFF
-	TRBV19	TRBJ2-7	CASSGGHYYEQYF
TRBD1	TRBV2	TRBJ1-5	CASREPGTGANQPQHF
TRBD1	TRBV12-5	TRBJ1-1	CASGLGRGGDRGLNTEAFF
-	TRBV19	TRBJ2-7	CASSIESIQDEQYF
-	TRBV11-3	TRBJ1-5	CASCVSNQPQHF
TRBD2	TRBV7-2	TRBJ2-1	CASSPGGGPSEQFF
TRBD2	TRBV4-3	TRBJ2-2	CASSQGISGGEGAGELFF
-	TRBV4-2	TRBJ2-2	CASSHLQSTGELFF
-	TRBV30	TRBJ2-1	CAWSVGRHTVNEQFF
-	TRBV6-5	TRBJ2-7	CASSWGGAYEQYF
-	TRBV19	TRBJ1-6	CASSISRSYNSPLHF